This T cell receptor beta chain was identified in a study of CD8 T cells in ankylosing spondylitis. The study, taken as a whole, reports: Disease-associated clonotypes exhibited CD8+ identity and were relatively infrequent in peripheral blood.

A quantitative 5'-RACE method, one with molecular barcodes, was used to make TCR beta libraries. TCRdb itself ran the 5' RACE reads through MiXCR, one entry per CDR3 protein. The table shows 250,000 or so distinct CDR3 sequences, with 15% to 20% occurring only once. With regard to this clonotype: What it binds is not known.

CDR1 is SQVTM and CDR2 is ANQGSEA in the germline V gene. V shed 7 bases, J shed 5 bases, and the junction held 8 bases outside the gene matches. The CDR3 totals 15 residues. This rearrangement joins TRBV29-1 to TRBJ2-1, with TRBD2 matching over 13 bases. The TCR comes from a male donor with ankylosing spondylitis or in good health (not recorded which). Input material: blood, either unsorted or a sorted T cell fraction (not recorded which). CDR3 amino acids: CSARLAGGTHNEQFF. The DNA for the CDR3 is TGCAGCGCCAGACTAGCGGGAGGAACCCACAATGAGCAGTTCTTC.